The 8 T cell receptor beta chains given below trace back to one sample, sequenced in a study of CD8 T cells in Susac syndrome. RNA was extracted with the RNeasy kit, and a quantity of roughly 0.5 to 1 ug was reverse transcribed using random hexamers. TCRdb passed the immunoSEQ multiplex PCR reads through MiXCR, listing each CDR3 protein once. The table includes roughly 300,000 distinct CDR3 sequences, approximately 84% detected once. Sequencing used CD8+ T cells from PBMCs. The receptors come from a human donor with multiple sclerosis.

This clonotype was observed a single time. DNA of the CDR3: TGTGCCAGCAGCTTACTCGTCAGGGGGAACACCGGGGAGCTGTTTTTT. As protein: CASSLLVRGNTGELFF. This sequence joins TRBV7-2 and TRBJ2-2; D perhaps matches TRBD1 (6 bases). CDR3 length: 16 amino acids. V shed 2 bases and J shed 1 base, with 11 bases lying between them. The germline V gene has CDR1 SGHTA and CDR2 FQGNSA. Full variable domain (remainder filled in from reference TRBV7-2 and TRBJ2-2): GAGVSQSPSNKVTEKGKDVELRCDPISGHTALYWYRQSLGQGLEFLIYFQGNSAPDKSGLPSDRFSAERTGGSVSTLTIQRTQQEDSAVYLCASSLLVRGNTGELFFGEGSRLTVL.

The CDR3 DNA is TGCAGTGCTAGAGGCGGGCGGGCCGGGGAGCTGTTTTTT. Translation gives CSARGGRAGELFF. The rearrangement links TRBV20-1 to TRBJ2-2, with D tentatively TRBD2 (5 bases). Trimming left V 1 base short and J 6 bases short, with 9 bases between. The germline CDR1 and CDR2 sequences are DFQATT and SNEGSKA (reference sequence). The CDR3 is 13 amino acids.

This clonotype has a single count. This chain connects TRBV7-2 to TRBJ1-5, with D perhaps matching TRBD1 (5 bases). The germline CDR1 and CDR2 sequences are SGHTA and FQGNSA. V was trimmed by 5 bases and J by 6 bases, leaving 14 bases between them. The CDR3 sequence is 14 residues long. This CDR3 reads CASSLQGSAQPQHF. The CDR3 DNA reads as TGTGCCAGCAGCCTTCAGGGCTCTGCTCAGCCCCAGCATTTT.

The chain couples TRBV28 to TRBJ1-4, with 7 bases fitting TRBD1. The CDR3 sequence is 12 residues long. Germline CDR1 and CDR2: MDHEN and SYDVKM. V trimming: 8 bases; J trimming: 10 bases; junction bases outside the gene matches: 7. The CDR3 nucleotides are TGTGCCAGCGGTCAGGGGGAGGGAAAACTGTTTTTT. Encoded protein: CASGQGEGKLFF.

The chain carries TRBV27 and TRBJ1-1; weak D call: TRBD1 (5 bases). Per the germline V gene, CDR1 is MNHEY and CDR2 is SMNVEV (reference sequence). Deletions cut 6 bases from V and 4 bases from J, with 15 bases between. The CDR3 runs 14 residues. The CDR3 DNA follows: TGTGCCAGCAGCGACCAGGGAGGGGTCACTGAAGCTTTCTTT. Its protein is CASSDQGGVTEAFF.

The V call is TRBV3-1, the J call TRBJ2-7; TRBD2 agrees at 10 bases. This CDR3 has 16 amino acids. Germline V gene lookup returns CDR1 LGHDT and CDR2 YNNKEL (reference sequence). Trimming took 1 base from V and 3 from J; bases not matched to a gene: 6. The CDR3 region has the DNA TGTGCCAGCAGCCAAGGTTGGGGACTAGCGTACTACGAGCAGTACTTC. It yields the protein CASSQGWGLAYYEQYF.

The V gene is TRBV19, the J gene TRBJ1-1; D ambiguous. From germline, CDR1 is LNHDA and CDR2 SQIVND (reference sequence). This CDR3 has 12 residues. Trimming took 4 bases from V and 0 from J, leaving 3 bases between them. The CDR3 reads CASSRVNTEAFF. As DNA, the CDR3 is TGTGCCAGTAGTAGGGTGAACACTGAAGCTTTCTTT. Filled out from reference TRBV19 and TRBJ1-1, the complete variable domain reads DGGITQSPKYLFRKEGQNVTLSCEQNLNHDAMYWYRQDPGQGLRLIYYSQIVNDFQKGDIAEGYSVSREKKESFPLTVTSAQKNPTAFYLCASSRVNTEAFFGQGTRLTVV.

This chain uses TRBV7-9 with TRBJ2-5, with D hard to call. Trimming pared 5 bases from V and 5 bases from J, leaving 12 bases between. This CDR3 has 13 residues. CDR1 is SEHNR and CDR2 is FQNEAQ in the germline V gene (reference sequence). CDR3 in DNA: TGTGCCAGCAGCGGGCTGCGCCCGGAGACCCAGTACTTC. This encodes CASSGLRPETQYF.